This T cell receptor (beta chain) originates from a study of shared clonotypes between healthy human individuals. About this clone: Its antigen is still unknown.

Germline lookup yields CDR1 SGHDN and CDR2 FVKESK. The CDR3 is 16 residues long. V lost 4 bases, J lost 5 bases, and 18 bases lay in between. Profiled with immunoSEQ multiplex PCR; TCRdb holds only in-frame clones, not every one. Of approximately 1.5 million clones in the sample, approximately 98% were seen once. Overall study results and limits: Even with large depth, rarefaction showed that sorted-subset sequencing was incomplete.

The receptor comes from a man aged 25 to 45 in good health. Sequencing was performed on naive CD4+ T cells sorted from blood. As to subset: CD45RA+ positively selected. The rearrangement joins TRBV14 to TRBJ2-1; perhaps TRBD1 as D (6 bases). The CDR3 spells CASSPLFGTPNNEQFF. The CDR3 DNA follows: TGTGCCAGCAGCCCCCTTTTCGGGACACCCAACAATGAGCAGTTCTTC.